This T cell receptor beta chain came from a study of blood T cells in healthy people across ages. With 7 bases removed from V and 3 bases from J, the gap between germline ends came to 19 bases. This CDR3 has 16 amino acids. The germline V gene encodes CDR1 MDHEN and CDR2 SYDVKM. PCR was performed a second time for roughly 7 to 11 cycles using a sample-barcoded 5' primer and a J-beta primer mix. TCRdb reprocessed the 5' RACE reads via MiXCR and lists one record per CDR3 protein. The data contain roughly 1,100,000 distinct CDR3 sequences, about 25% of them singletons. This same sample was also part of a study on T cells of mothers and their children.

The sequence was obtained from a girl between 2 and 10 years old in good health. Source material: blood. The V call is TRBV28, the J call TRBJ2-1; D may match TRBD1 or TRBD2 (5 bases each). The CDR3 DNA reads TGTGCCAGCAAGCGGCCGTGGGGCGGTGACTACAATGAGCAGTTCTTC. It specifies CASKRPWGGDYNEQFF.